This T cell receptor (beta chain) derives from a study of long-term antiretroviral therapy in people with HIV. This clone was seen more than once but under ten times. CDR3 length equals 15 residues. The junction had 7 bases not matched to a gene; V was cut back by 0 bases and J by 5 bases. Germline V gene lookup returns CDR1 SGDLS and CDR2 YYNGEE. Runs used v3.0 of the immunoSEQ assay and were done at survey level. Libraries were prepared by immunoSEQ multiplex PCR; TCRdb keeps only in-frame clonotypes and omits some of them. The sample yields some 25,000 clones, over 70% seen once. V usage is TRBV9 and J usage is TRBJ1-1, with TRBD1 identical over 7 bases. The sequence came from a woman in her twenties or thirties with HIV. This material consisted of unsorted PBMCs, taken 1.1 years before starting antiretroviral therapy. The CDR3 coding sequence is TGTGCCAGCAGCGTAGATTTTACAGGGGTGACTGAAGCTTTCTTT. It yields the protein CASSVDFTGVTEAFF.